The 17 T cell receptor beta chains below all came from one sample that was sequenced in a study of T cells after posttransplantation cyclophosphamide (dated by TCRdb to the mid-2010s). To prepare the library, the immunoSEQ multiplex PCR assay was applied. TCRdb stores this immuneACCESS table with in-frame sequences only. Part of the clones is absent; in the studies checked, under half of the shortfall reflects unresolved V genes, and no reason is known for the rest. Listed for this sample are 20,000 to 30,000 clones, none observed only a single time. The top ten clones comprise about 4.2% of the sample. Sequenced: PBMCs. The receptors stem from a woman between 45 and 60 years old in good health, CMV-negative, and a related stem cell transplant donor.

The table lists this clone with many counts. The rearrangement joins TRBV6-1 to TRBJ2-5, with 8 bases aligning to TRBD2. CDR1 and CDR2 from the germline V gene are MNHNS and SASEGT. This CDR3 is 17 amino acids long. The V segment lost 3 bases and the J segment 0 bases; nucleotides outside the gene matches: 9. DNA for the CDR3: TGTGCCAGCAGTGAGCTGGCGGGAGGACCGTACCAAGAGACCCAGTACTTC. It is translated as CASSELAGGPYQETQYF.

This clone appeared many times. The CDR3 DNA is TGTGCCAGCAGTGAACTAGCGGGGGGGCCTAGCACAGATACGCAGTATTTT. Translated, it gives CASSELAGGPSTDTQYF. V gene TRBV6-1 combines with J gene TRBJ2-3, with 12 bases aligning to TRBD2. Germline V lookup: CDR1 MNHNS, CDR2 SASEGT. V was pared by 2 bases and J by 0 bases, with 3 bases of the junction left unmatched. The CDR3 consists of 17 residues.

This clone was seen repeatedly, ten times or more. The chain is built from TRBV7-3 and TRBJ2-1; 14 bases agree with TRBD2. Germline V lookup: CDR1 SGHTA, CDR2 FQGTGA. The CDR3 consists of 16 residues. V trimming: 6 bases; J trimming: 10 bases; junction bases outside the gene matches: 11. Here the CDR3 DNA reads TGTGCCAGCAGAATCGAGGGGACTAGCGGGAGATTCGAGCAGTTCTTC. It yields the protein CASRIEGTSGRFEQFF.

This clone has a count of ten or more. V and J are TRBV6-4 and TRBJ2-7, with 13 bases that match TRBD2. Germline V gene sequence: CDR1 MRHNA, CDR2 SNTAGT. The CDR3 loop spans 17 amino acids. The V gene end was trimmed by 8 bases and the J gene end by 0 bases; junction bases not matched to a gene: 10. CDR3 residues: CASPIGTSGKSSYEQYF. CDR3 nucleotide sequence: TGTGCCAGCCCGATCGGGACTAGCGGGAAGAGCTCCTACGAGCAGTACTTC.

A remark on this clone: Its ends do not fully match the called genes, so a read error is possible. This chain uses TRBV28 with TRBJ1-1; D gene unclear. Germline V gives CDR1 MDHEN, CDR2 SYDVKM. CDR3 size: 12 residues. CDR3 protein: CASSLNVPEAFF. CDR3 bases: TGTGCCAGCAGTTTGAATGTCCCTGAAGCCTTCTTT. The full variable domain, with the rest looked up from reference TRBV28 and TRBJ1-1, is DVKVTQSSRYLVKRTGEKVFLECVQDMDHENMFWYRQDPGLGLRLIYFSYDVKMKEKGDIPEGYSVSREKKERFSLILESASTNQTSMYLCASSLNVPEAFFGQGTRLTVV.

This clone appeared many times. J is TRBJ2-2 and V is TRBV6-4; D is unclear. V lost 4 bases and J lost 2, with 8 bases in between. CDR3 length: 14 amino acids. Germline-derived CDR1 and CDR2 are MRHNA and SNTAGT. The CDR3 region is CASSGAANTGELFF. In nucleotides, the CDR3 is TGTGCCAGCAGTGGCGCGGCAAACACCGGGGAGCTGTTTTTT.

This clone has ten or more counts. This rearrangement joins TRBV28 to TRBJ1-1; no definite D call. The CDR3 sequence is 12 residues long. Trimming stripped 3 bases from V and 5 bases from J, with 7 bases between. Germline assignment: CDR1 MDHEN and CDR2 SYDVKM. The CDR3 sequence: CASSLAQTEAFF. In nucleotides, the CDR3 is TGTGCCAGCAGTTTGGCACAAACTGAAGCTTTCTTT. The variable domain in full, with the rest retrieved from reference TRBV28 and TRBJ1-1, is DVKVTQSSRYLVKRTGEKVFLECVQDMDHENMFWYRQDPGLGLRLIYFSYDVKMKEKGDIPEGYSVSREKKERFSLILESASTNQTSMYLCASSLAQTEAFFGQGTRLTVV.

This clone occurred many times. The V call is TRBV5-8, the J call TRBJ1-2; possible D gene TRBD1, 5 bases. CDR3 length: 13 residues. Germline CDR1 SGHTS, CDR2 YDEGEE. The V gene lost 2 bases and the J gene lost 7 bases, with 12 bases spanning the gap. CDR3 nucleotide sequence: TGTGCCAGCAGCTTAACCATCGGGGGTGGCTACACCTTC. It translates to CASSLTIGGGYTF.

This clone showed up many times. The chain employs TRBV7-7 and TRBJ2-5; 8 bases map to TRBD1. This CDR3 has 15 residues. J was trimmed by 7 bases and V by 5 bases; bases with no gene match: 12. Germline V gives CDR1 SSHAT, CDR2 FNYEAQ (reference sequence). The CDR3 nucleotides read TGTGCCAGCAGCCCCCAGGGGGCCGTGTCCGCGACCCAGTACTTC. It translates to CASSPQGAVSATQYF. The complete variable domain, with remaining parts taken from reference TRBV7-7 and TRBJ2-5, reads GAGVSQSPRYKVTKRGQDVTLRCDPISSHATLYWYQQALGQGPEFLTYFNYEAQPDKSGLPSDRFSAERPEGSISTLTIQRTEQRDSAMYRCASSPQGAVSATQYFGPGTRLLVL.

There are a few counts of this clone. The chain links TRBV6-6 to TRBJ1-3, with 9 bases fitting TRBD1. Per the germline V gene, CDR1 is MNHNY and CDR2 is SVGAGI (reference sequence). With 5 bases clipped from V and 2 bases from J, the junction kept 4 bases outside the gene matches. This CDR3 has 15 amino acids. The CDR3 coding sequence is TGTGCCAGCAGTCCACAGGGGGCGGCTGGAAACACCATATATTTT. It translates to CASSPQGAAGNTIYF.

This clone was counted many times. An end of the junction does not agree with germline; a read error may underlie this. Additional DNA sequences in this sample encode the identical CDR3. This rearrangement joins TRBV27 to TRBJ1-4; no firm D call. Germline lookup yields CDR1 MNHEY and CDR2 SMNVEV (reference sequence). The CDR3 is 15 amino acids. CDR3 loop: CASSLSYGLNEKLFF. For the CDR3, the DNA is TGTGCCAGCAGTTTATCGTACGGGTTAAATGAAAAGCTGTTTTTT.

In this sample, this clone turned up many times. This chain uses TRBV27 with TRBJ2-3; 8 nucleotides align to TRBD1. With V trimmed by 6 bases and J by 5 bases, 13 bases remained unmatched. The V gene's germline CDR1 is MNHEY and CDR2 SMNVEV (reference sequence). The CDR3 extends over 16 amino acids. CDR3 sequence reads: CASRPHTGGVGDTQYF. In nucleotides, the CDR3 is TGTGCCAGCAGGCCCCATACAGGGGGAGTAGGAGATACGCAGTATTTT.

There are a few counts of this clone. As DNA, the CDR3 is TGTGCCTGGAGGAACACAAACTATGGCTACACCTTC. It yields the protein CAWRNTNYGYTF. The chain links TRBV30 to TRBJ1-2; D gene uncertain. V dropped 3 bases and J dropped 2 bases, with 7 bases sitting between them. This CDR3 has 12 amino acids. The V gene's germline CDR1 is GTSNPN and CDR2 SVGIG (reference sequence). The whole variable domain, remainder taken from reference TRBV30 and TRBJ1-2, is SQTIHQWPATLVQPVGSPLSLECTVEGTSNPNLYWYRQAAGRGLQLLFYSVGIGQISSEVPQNLSASRPQDRQFILSSKKLLLSDSGFYLCAWRNTNYGYTFGSGTRLTVV.

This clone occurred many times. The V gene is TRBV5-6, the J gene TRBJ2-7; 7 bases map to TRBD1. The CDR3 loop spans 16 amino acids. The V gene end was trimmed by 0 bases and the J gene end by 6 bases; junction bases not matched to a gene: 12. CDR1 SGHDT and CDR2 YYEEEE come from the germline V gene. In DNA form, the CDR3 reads TGTGCCAGCAGCTTGGGGATTTGGGACAGAGGGGCCGAGCAGTACTTC. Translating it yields CASSLGIWDRGAEQYF.

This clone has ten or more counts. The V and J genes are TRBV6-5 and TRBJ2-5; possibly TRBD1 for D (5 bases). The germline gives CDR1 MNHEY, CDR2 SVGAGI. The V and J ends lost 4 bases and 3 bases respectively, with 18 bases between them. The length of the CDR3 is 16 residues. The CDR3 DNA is TGTGCCAGCAGTTTTCTTCAGGGTTCTACGGAAGAGACCCAGTACTTC. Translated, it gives CASSFLQGSTEETQYF.

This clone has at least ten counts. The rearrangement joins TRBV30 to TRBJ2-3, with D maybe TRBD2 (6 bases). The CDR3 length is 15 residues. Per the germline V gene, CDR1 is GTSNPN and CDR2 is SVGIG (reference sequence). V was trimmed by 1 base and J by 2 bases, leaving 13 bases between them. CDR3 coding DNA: TGTGCCTGGAGTGGGATAAGGACTAACACAGATACGCAGTATTTT. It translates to CAWSGIRTNTDTQYF.

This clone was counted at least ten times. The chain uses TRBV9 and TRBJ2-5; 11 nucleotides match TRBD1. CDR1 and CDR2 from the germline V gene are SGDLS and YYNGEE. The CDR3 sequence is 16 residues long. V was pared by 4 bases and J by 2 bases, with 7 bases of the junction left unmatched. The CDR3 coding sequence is TGTGCCAGCAGCAGAGGGACAGGGGGGTGGCAAGAGACCCAGTACTTC. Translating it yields CASSRGTGGWQETQYF.